This T cell receptor (beta chain) was identified during a study of blood T cell repertoires in COVID-19. Study-level information: Donors in the United States, Italy and Spain gave samples during acute or convalescent COVID-19. From T cells, B-cell-depleted T cells, or PBMCs came the material, which was cDNA or gDNA.

Produced via immunoSEQ multiplex PCR; TCRdb's table is partial and in-frame only. The sample lists around 300,000 clones; approximately 86% were seen once. Germline V lookup: CDR1 SEHNR, CDR2 FQNEAQ (reference sequence). The CDR3 is 15 amino acids. Trimming took off 0 bases at V and 3 bases at J, with 11 bases between the two ends. This TCR came from a man between 18 and 35 years old with active or convalescent COVID-19. The sample was peripheral blood. V usage is TRBV7-9 and J usage is TRBJ1-1; D is perhaps TRBD1 (5 bases). The CDR3 bases are TGTGCCAGCAGCTTAGCAGGCTGGGGGGACACTGAAGCTTTCTTT. It encodes CASSLAGWGDTEAFF. Full variable domain (outside the CDR3, taken from reference TRBV7-9 and TRBJ1-1): DTGVSQNPRHKITKRGQNVTFRCDPISEHNRLYWYRQTLGQGPEFLTYFQNEAQLEKSRLLSDRFSAERPKGSFSTLEIQRTEQGDSAMYLCASSLAGWGDTEAFFGQGTRLTVV.